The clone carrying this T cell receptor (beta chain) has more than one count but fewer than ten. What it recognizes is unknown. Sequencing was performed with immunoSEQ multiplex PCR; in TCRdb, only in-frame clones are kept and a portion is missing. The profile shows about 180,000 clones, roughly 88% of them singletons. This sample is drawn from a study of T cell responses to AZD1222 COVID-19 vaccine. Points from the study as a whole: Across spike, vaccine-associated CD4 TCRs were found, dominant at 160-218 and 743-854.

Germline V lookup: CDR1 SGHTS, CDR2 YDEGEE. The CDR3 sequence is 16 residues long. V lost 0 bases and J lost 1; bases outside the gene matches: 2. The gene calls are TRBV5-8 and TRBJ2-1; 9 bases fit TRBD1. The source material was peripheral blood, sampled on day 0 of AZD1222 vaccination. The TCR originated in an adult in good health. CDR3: CASSLATGGSYNEQFF. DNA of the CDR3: TGTGCCAGCAGCTTGGCGACAGGGGGTTCCTACAATGAGCAGTTCTTC.